This section outlines one T cell receptor (beta chain) sequence together with its context. Its antigen is not identified. The sample comes from a study of cytomegalovirus exposure and HLA in healthy donors. Only in-frame clones appear in the TCRdb table, and some are missing; sequencing was by immunoSEQ multiplex PCR. The sample has 180,000 or so clones, around nine tenths seen once; the top ten hold 6% to 8%. Regarding the study as a whole: The study flagged approximately 180 TCR beta chains as cytomegalovirus-associated. Rare TCR sequences dominated, though some public TCRs recurred in many donors. Later, an analysis found that TCR clusters from the first cohort tended to co-occur in the 90 to 150 validation repertoires.

Trimming removed 5 bases at V and 4 bases at J, with 12 bases between. The CDR3 runs to 13 residues. Germline CDR1 is SSHAT and CDR2 is FNYEAQ (reference sequence). This TCR came from a man younger than 40 in good health and CMV-seropositive. Material for sequencing was PBMCs. The gene calls are TRBV7-7 and TRBJ2-7; possible D gene TRBD1, 6 bases. CDR3 in DNA: TGTGCCAGCAGCCTTAGGACAGATTACGAGCAGTACTTC. Its protein product is CASSLRTDYEQYF.